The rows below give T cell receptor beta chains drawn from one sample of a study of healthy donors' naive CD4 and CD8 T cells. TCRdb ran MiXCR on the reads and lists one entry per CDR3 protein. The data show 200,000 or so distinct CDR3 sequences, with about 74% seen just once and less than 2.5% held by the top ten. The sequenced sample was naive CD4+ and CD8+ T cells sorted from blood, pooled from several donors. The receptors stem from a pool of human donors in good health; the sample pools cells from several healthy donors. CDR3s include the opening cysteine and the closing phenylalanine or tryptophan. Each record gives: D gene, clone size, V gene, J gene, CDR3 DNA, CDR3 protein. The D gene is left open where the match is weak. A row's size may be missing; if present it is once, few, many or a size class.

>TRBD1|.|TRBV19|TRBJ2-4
TGTGCCAGTAGTTTATCCGGGACAGGGACGGAGAACATTCAGTACTTC
CASSLSGTGTENIQYF
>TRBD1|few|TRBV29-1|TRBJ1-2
TGCAGCGCTCGGACAGGAGAGGGCTACACCTTC
CSARTGEGYTF
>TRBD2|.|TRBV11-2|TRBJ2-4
TGTGCCAGCAGCCCCCGACTAGCGGGGAGCCTAGCCAAAAACATTCAGTACTTC
CASSPRLAGSLAKNIQYF
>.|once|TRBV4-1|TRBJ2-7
TGCGCCAGCAGCCAGGGGGCCTCCTACGAGCAGTACTTC
CASSQGASYEQYF
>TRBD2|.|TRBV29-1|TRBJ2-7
TGCAGCGTGGCCGGGACTAGCTACGAGCAGTACTTC
CSVAGTSYEQYF
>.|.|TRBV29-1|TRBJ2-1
TGCAGTTCTCCGGTTGACAATGAGCAGTTCTTC
CSSPVDNEQFF
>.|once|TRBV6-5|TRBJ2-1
TGTGCCAGCAGCTCCCGGTGGGGCCTTTACAATGAGCAGTTCTTC
CASSSRWGLYNEQFF
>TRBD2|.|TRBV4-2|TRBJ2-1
TGTGCCAGCAGACGGACCGAACCGGGACTAGCGGAGCAGTTCTTC
CASRRTEPGLAEQFF
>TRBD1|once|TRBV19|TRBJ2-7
TGTGCCAGTAGCTCATCCCCCGAGTGGACAGGGGTCGAGCAGTACTTC
CASSSSPEWTGVEQYF
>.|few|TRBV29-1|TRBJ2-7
TGCAGCGTTTCATCACCGGGTCAGGGCTACGAGCAGTACTTC
CSVSSPGQGYEQYF
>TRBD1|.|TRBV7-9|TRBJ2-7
TGTGCCACCAACAGGGGACGGCGATGCCACGAGCAGTACTTC
CATNRGRRCHEQYF
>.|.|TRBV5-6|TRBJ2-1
TGTGCCAGCAGCTTAGGATCCAGGGGCTACAATGAGCAGTTCTTC
CASSLGSRGYNEQFF
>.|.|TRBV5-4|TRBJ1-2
TGTGCCAGCAGCCATGCACGGGAGCGCAGCTTTAACTATGGCTACACCTTC
CASSHARERSFNYGYTF
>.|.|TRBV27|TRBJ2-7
TGTGCCAGCGCTGTCCTTGCTAGCCAACTACTCTACGAGCAGTACTTC
CASAVLASQLLYEQYF
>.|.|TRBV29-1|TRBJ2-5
TGCAGCGTATCAGGACAGTACCAAGAGACCCAGTACTTC
CSVSGQYQETQYF
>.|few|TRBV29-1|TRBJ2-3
TGCAGCGTTAAAGGCGTGGGAATACTTAGCACAGATACGCAGTATTTT
CSVKGVGILSTDTQYF
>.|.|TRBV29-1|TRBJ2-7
TGCAGCGTTGAGGTCCGCGGGATGAATGAGTACGAGCAGTACTTC
CSVEVRGMNEYEQYF
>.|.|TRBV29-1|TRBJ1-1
TGCAGCGTTGAAGACCCGGCAGGGGAACACACTGAAGCTTTCTTT
CSVEDPAGEHTEAFF
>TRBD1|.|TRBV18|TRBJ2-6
TGTGCCAGCTCACCTCTGGACAGGGTATTCGCTGGGGCCAACGTCCTGACTTTC
CASSPLDRVFAGANVLTF
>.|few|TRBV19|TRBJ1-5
TGTGCCAGTAGTCCTCCCGCCAGGGAAGATCAGCCCCAGCATTTT
CASSPPAREDQPQHF
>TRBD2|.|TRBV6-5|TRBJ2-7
TGTGCCAGCAGTTACTCGGGCGGGGGCGAGCAGTACTTC
CASSYSGGGEQYF
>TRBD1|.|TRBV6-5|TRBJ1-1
TGTGCCAGCAGTCCAGGGGGATTGCGCACTGAAGCTTTCTTT
CASSPGGLRTEAFF
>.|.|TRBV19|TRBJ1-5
TGTGCCAGTACAAGCCGACGCCTACCCAATCAGCCCCAGCATTTT
CASTSRRLPNQPQHF
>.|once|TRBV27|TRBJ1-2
TGTGCCAGCAGTTTATCCCGAGGGGGACCTAACTATGGCTACACCTTC
CASSLSRGGPNYGYTF
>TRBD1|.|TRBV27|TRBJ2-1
TGTGCCAGCAGTCTACCGGGACAGTATTACAATGAGCAGTTCTTC
CASSLPGQYYNEQFF
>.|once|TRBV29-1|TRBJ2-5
TGCAGCGTTGAAAAAGAGGCCCAGTACTTC
CSVEKEAQYF
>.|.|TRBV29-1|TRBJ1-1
TGCAGCGTCCCCGGGGGTCAGGGAGGTAACACTGAAGCTTTCTTT
CSVPGGQGGNTEAFF
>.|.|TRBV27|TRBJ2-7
TGTGCCAGCAGTGCCTCGCTATACGAGCAGTACTTC
CASSASLYEQYF
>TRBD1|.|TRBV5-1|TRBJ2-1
TGCGCCAGCAGCTTGGGCGGGACAGGGATGAATGAGCAGTTCTTC
CASSLGGTGMNEQFF
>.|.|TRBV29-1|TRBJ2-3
TGCAGCGTTGAAGATCGGGTCTCAGATACGCAGTATTTT
CSVEDRVSDTQYF
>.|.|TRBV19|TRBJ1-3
TGTGCCAGCGGCGTTTGGAGCTCTGGAAACACCATATATTTT
CASGVWSSGNTIYF
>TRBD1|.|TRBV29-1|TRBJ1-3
TGCAGCGTCACCCGGACAGGGGGAAACACCATATATTTT
CSVTRTGGNTIYF
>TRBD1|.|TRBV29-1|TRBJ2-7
TGCAGCGTTGATGGGAGTGGGACAGGAAGCTACGAGCAGTACTTC
CSVDGSGTGSYEQYF
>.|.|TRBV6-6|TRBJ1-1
TGCGCCAGCAATGGGAACACTGAAGCTTTCTTT
CASNGNTEAFF
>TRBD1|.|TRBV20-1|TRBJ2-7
TGCAGTGCACCGCGGGGACAGGGTAACTACGAGCAGTACTTC
CSAPRGQGNYEQYF
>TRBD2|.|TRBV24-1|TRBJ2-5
TGTGCCACCAGTGCCGTTGCGGGGACTAGCGGAATCGAAGAGACCCAGTACTTC
CATSAVAGTSGIEETQYF
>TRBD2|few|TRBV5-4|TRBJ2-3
TGTGCCAGCAGCCCGAGGACTAGCGGGCTAGGAGATACGCAGTATTTT
CASSPRTSGLGDTQYF
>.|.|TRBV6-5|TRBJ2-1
TGTGCCAGCAGTTTCGGAATACTACAGGGAGCCTACAATGAGCAGTTCTTC
CASSFGILQGAYNEQFF
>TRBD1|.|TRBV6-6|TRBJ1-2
TGTGCCAGCACCCCCGAGGGACAGGGGTCCGGCTACACCTTC
CASTPEGQGSGYTF
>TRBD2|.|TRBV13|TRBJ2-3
TGTGCCAGCATCCCACTGTGGAGGCTAGCGGCAGATACGCAGTATTTT
CASIPLWRLAADTQYF
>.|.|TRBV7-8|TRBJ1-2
TGTGCCAGCAGCCCCGACGGTCCCTGGAGTAACTATGGCTACACCTTC
CASSPDGPWSNYGYTF
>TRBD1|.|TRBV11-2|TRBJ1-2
TGTGCCAGCAGCCTCAGGACAGGGGAGAGCTATGGCTACACCTTC
CASSLRTGESYGYTF
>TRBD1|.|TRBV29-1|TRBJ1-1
TGCAGCGTTGGCCAGGGGGCGGACACTGAAGCTTTCTTT
CSVGQGADTEAFF
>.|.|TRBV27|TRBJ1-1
TGTGCCAGCAGTTTAACAGTCCAAATGAACACTGAAGCTTTCTTT
CASSLTVQMNTEAFF
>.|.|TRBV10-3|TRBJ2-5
TGTGCCATCAGTGATGGGACCGCGAGCCAAGAGACCCAGTACTTC
CAISDGTASQETQYF
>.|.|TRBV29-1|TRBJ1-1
TGCAGCGTTGTCATGAACACTGAAGCTTTCTTT
CSVVMNTEAFF
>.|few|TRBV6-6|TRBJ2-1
TGTGCCAGCAGTTACGGGGCTAGCGAACGGTGGGGCAATGAGCAGTTCTTC
CASSYGASERWGNEQFF
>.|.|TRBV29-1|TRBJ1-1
TGCAGCGTTGAAGGACTTCTGAACACTGAAGCTTTCTTT
CSVEGLLNTEAFF
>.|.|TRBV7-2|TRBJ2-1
TGTGCCAGCACCTCAAACAATGAGCAGTTCTTC
CASTSNNEQFF
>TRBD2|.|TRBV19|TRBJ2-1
TGTGCCAGTAGTATCGCGGGAGGGGGCGATGAGCAGTTCTTC
CASSIAGGGDEQFF
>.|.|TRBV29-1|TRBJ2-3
TGCAGCGCGGACGCGGGACCGGGATCCGCAGATACGCAGTATTTT
CSADAGPGSADTQYF
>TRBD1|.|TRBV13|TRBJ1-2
TGTGCCAGCAGCATCGGGACAGGGGAGGGGATCTATGGCTACACCTTC
CASSIGTGEGIYGYTF
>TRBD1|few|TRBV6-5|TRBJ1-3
TGTGCCAGTACGACAGGGTTCGGAAACACCATATATTTT
CASTTGFGNTIYF
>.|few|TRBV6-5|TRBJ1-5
TGTGCCAGCGATCAGGACAGTAGGGATCAAAGGCCCCAGCATTTT
CASDQDSRDQRPQHF
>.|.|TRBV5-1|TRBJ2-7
TGCGCCAGCAGCGAAGACGGGACGGCCGGCTACGAGCAGTACTTC
CASSEDGTAGYEQYF